The present T cell receptor beta chain was sequenced within a study of blood T cell repertoires in COVID-19. Study-wide context: Samples taken during acute and convalescent COVID-19 were collected in the United States, Italy and Spain. From T cells, B-cell-depleted T cells, or PBMCs came the material, which was cDNA or gDNA.

Under the authors' procedure: By means of reference gene primer amplification, nucleated cell counts were estimated. The protocol was immunoSEQ multiplex PCR, while the TCRdb copy is restricted to in-frame clones and leaves out a portion. V, J and clone size derive from that table, while D and trimming were established from the DNA sequence. The data show about 110,000 clones, 65% to 90% seen once. The CDR3 runs 14 residues. Per germline, CDR1 SGHAT and CDR2 FQNNGV. V shed 6 bases and J shed 7 bases, with 19 bases lying between them. This TCR came from a man in his forties or fifties with acute or convalescent COVID-19. The chain recombines TRBV11-2 with TRBJ2-7; D possibly corresponds to TRBD2 (5 bases). The sequenced material came from peripheral blood. The CDR3 DNA is TGTGCCAGCAGTACCTTGCGGTCTTCGGGGGAGCAGTACTTC. Translated: CASSTLRSSGEQYF. Supplemented by reference TRBV11-2 and TRBJ2-7, the full variable domain reads EAGVAQSPRYKIIEKRQSVAFWCNPISGHATLYWYQQILGQGPKLLIQFQNNGVVDDSQLPKDRFSAERLKGVDSTLKIQPAKLEDSAVYLCASSTLRSSGEQYFGPGTRLTVT.